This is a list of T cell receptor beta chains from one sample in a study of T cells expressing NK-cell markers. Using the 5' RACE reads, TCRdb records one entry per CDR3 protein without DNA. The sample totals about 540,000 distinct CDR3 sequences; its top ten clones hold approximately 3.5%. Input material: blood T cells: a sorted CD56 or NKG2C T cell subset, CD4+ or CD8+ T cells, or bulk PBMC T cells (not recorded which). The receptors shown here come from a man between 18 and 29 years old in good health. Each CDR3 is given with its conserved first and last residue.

cdr3_aa: CASGRDTETQYF
v_call: TRBV7-8
j_call: TRBJ2-5

cdr3_aa: CASSPPSGSYGGEQFF
v_call: TRBV4-3
j_call: TRBJ2-1

cdr3_aa: CSADHPEWVTDTQYF
v_call: TRBV20-1
j_call: TRBJ2-3

cdr3_aa: CASSLVLGSRSYNEQFF
v_call: TRBV11-3
j_call: TRBJ2-1

cdr3_aa: CASSLALAESYNEQFF
v_call: TRBV5-5
j_call: TRBJ2-1

cdr3_aa: CASSGRRVETQYF
v_call: TRBV25-1
j_call: TRBJ2-5

cdr3_aa: CSASPVGTSETCEQFF
v_call: TRBV20-1
j_call: TRBJ2-1

cdr3_aa: CSARWEKGYEQYF
v_call: TRBV20-1
j_call: TRBJ2-7

cdr3_aa: CASSVGGPGPLYEQYF
v_call: TRBV9
j_call: TRBJ2-7

cdr3_aa: CASMRREMRADTQYF
v_call: TRBV5-1
j_call: TRBJ2-3

cdr3_aa: CASSLRLAARNEQFF
v_call: TRBV5-5
j_call: TRBJ2-1

cdr3_aa: CASSWRTALGGANVLTF
v_call: TRBV5-1
j_call: TRBJ2-6

cdr3_aa: CSAGRQAGEKLFF
v_call: TRBV20-1
j_call: TRBJ1-4

cdr3_aa: CASSPGTGGTIGEAFF
v_call: TRBV3-1
j_call: TRBJ1-1